The entry that follows covers one TCR beta chain sequence. Its antigen is not identified. At the DNA level, this CDR3 is encoded by other sequences in the same sample as well. CD45RO-negative cells were positively selected for CCR7, leaving out terminally differentiated effector memory CD45RA+ cells. These data originate in a study of shared clonotypes between healthy human individuals. Genomic DNA (from each subset) was split evenly across several immunoSEQ plates. The assay was immunoSEQ multiplex PCR, and TCRdb's table has in-frame clones only and misses some. Of about 2 million clones listed, about 95% were seen once; the top ten hold 0.9% to 1.4%. Germline CDR1 SGHRS, CDR2 YFSETQ. The V and J ends lost 0 bases and 5 bases respectively, with 12 bases between them. The CDR3 loop spans 14 amino acids. The study's findings and limits: Clonotype sharing among donors was expected to depend on sequencing depth.

The chain is built from TRBV5-1 and TRBJ2-7; possible D gene TRBD1, 6 bases. Input material: naive CD8+ T cells sorted from blood. The origin of this receptor is a man between 18 and 29 years old in good health. CDR3 amino acids: CASSLGGGPDEQYF. The CDR3 nucleotides read TGCGCCAGCAGCTTGGGAGGGGGTCCGGACGAGCAGTACTTC.